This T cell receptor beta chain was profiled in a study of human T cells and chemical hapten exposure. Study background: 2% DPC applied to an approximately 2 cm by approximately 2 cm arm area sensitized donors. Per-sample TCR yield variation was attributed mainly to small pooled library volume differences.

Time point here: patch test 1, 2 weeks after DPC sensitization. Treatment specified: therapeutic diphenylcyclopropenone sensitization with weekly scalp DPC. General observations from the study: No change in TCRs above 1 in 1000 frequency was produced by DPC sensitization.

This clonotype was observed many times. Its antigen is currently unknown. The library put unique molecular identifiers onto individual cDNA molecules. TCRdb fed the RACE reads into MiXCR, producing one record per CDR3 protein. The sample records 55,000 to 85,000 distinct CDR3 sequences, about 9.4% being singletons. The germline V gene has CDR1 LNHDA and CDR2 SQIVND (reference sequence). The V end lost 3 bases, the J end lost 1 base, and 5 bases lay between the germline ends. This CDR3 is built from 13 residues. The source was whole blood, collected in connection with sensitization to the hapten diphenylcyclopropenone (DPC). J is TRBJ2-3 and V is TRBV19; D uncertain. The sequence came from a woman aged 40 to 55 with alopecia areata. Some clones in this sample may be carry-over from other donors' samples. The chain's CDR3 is CASSMIGTDTQYF. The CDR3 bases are TGTGCCAGTAGTATGATAGGCACAGATACGCAGTATTTT.